These 27 T cell receptor beta chains share one sample of origin, sequenced in a study of cytomegalovirus exposure and HLA in healthy donors. Vbeta (60) and Jbeta (13) primers were used in the PCR. Sequencing was performed with immunoSEQ multiplex PCR; in TCRdb, only in-frame clones are kept and a portion is missing. The sample contains about 140,000 clones, 60% to 85% of which appear only once. Sequenced: PBMCs. The receptors come from a male donor in good health and CMV-seronegative.

The chain links TRBV6-5 to TRBJ2-2, with D possibly matching TRBD2 (5 bases). CDR1 is MNHEY, CDR2 SVGAGI, per germline. This CDR3 is 12 amino acids long. V lost 6 bases to trimming and J lost 7 bases, with 9 bases between them. This CDR3 reads CASRKRVGELFF. In nucleotides, the CDR3 is TGTGCCAGCAGGAAGAGGGTCGGGGAGCTGTTTTTT.

In this sample, this clone turned up a few times. The chain is built from TRBV25-1 and TRBJ2-5; TRBD1 matches at 9 bases. V lost 4 bases to trimming and J lost 5 bases; unmatched junction nucleotides: 8. The CDR3 is 15 residues long. In germline, CDR1 is MGHDK, CDR2 SYGVNS. CDR3 in amino acids: CASSVGQGTEETQYF. CDR3 DNA sequence: TGTGCCAGCAGTGTAGGACAGGGGACCGAGGAGACCCAGTACTTC.

The CDR3 spells CASSLPGTTIPGEQFF. The CDR3 region has the DNA TGCGCCAGCAGCTTGCCCGGGACTACTATCCCGGGGGAGCAGTTCTTC. The J gene is TRBJ2-1, the V gene TRBV5-1, with 7 bases fitting TRBD2. Germline-derived CDR1 and CDR2 are SGHRS and YFSETQ. The CDR3 is 16 amino acids. Trimming removed 1 base from V and 10 bases from J; junction bases left unmatched: 14.

The rearrangement uses TRBV18 and TRBJ2-2; no firm D call. V gave up 3 bases and J gave up 0 bases, with 8 bases separating them. The germline CDR1 and CDR2 sequences are KGHSH and LQKENI. The CDR3 is 15 amino acids. The CDR3 reads CASSPSNANTGELFF. The CDR3 region has the DNA TGTGCCAGCTCACCGAGTAACGCGAACACCGGGGAGCTGTTTTTT.

The rearrangement uses TRBV10-3 and TRBJ2-3; D might be TRBD2 (7 bases). CDR3 length: 17 amino acids. Deletions cut 7 bases from V and 2 bases from J, with 22 bases between. CDR1 is ENHRY, CDR2 SYGVKD, per germline. The CDR3 region has the DNA TGTGCCATCACGGGGGGCAAGGCCTCCGGTACCACAGATACGCAGTATTTT. As protein: CAITGGKASGTTDTQYF.

The J gene is TRBJ1-1, the V gene TRBV6-1; weak D call: TRBD1 (5 bases). Germline V gene lookup returns CDR1 MNHNS and CDR2 SASEGT. Trimming removed 2 bases at V and 7 bases at J, with 11 bases between. This CDR3 is 13 amino acids long. CDR3 DNA: TGTGCCAGCAGTGAACGGGGGGTCCTTGAAGCTTTCTTT. Amino acid sequence: CASSERGVLEAFF.

The chain employs TRBV13 and TRBJ1-4; TRBD1 matches 9 bases. This CDR3 comprises 16 residues. Unmatched junction bases numbered 8, after V lost 6 bases and J lost 3 bases. Germline CDR1 reads PRHDT; CDR2 reads FYEKMQ (reference sequence). The CDR3 is CASRTGQGRANEKLFF. CDR3 bases: TGTGCCAGCAGAACTGGACAGGGGAGGGCTAATGAAAAACTGTTTTTT.

The V call is TRBV18, the J call TRBJ1-3; 7 nucleotides align to TRBD1. The CDR3 extends over 17 amino acids. Germline assignment: CDR1 KGHSH and CDR2 LQKENI. V lost 1 base to trimming and J lost 3 bases; unmatched junction nucleotides: 9. As DNA, the CDR3 is TGTGCCAGCTCACCACTACAGGGGCCAGTAAGTGGAAACACCATATATTTT. It is translated as CASSPLQGPVSGNTIYF. Full variable domain (outside the CDR3, taken from reference TRBV18 and TRBJ1-3): NAGVMQNPRHLVRRRGQEARLRCSPMKGHSHVYWYRQLPEEGLKFMVYLQKENIIDESGMPKERFSAEFPKEGPSILRIQQVVRGDSAAYFCASSPLQGPVSGNTIYFGEGSWLTVV.

The chain employs TRBV5-1 and TRBJ2-3; TRBD2 is a possible D gene (6 bases). Trimming took off 0 bases at V and 3 bases at J, with 11 bases between the two ends. The CDR3 loop spans 15 amino acids. Germline V gene data show CDR1 as SGHRS and CDR2 as YFSETQ. The CDR3, as DNA: TGCGCCAGCAGCTTGGCCAATGGGAGGACAGATACGCAGTATTTT. Translated, it gives CASSLANGRTDTQYF.

J is TRBJ2-7 and V is TRBV6-1, with D uncertain. There are 15 residues in the CDR3. V was pared by 1 base and J by 2 bases, with 12 bases between. Germline values: CDR1 MNHNS, CDR2 SASEGT. The CDR3 bases are TGTGCCAGCAGTGAAGGTCTCTGGCAGGCCTACGAGCAGTACTTC. It codes for CASSEGLWQAYEQYF.

The chain combines TRBV7-2 with TRBJ1-4; D unclear. The CDR3 loop spans 15 amino acids. V lost 2 bases and J lost 3, with 10 bases in between. Germline CDR1 is SGHTA and CDR2 is FQGNSA. The CDR3 sequence is CASSLPPGANEKLFF. The CDR3 nucleotides read TGTGCCAGCAGCTTACCCCCCGGGGCTAATGAAAAACTGTTTTTT.

The gene calls are TRBV9 and TRBJ1-2; D not resolved. This CDR3 spans 15 amino acids. Trimming left V 3 bases short and J 3 bases short, with 15 bases between. Germline loops: CDR1 SGDLS, CDR2 YYNGEE. The CDR3 is CASSADFTPYYGYTF. CDR3 coding DNA: TGTGCCAGCAGCGCCGACTTTACACCTTACTATGGCTACACCTTC.

Of note for this clone: Distinct nucleotide sequences in the sample also encode this CDR3. This chain links TRBV7-6 with TRBJ2-3; 9 bases match TRBD2. J lost 1 base, V lost 1 base, and 3 bases had no gene match. The CDR3 has 16 residues. The germline CDR1 and CDR2 sequences are SGHVS and FNYEAQ. CDR3 region: CASSLGAGGGTDTQYF. CDR3 nucleotide sequence: TGTGCCAGCAGCTTAGGGGCGGGAGGGGGCACAGATACGCAGTATTTT.

Concerning this clone: Mismatch with germline at one junction end may stem from a read error. This chain uses TRBV29-1 with TRBJ2-3, with D tentatively TRBD2 (5 bases). The CDR3 has 15 amino acids. Germline lookup yields CDR1 SQVTM and CDR2 ANQGSEA. CDR3 bases: TGCTGCGTTCCGGGGAGCCAGGTTAGCACAGATACGCAGTATTTT. Protein product: CCVPGSQVSTDTQYF.

The chain combines TRBV27 with TRBJ2-5; 10 nucleotides match TRBD1. The junction had 8 bases not matched to a gene; V was cut back by 6 bases and J by 7 bases. Germline V gene data show CDR1 as MNHEY and CDR2 as SMNVEV (reference sequence). CDR3 length: 14 residues. This CDR3 is CASSLVGQGVTQYF. DNA for the CDR3: TGTGCCAGCAGCCTGGTAGGACAGGGGGTGACCCAGTACTTC.

The CDR3 coding sequence is TGTGCCAGCAGCTTCGGCAGGACTAGCGGGGGATACAATGAGCAGTTCTTC. It codes for CASSFGRTSGGYNEQFF. The chain carries TRBV5-4 and TRBJ2-1; 13 nucleotides line up with TRBD2. V lost 2 bases, J lost 4 bases, and 6 bases stayed unmatched. The CDR3 covers 17 residues. The germline V gene has CDR1 SGHNT and CDR2 YYREEE (reference sequence).

This clone was detected only a few times. The V gene is TRBV2, the J gene TRBJ2-7; 8 bases are shared with TRBD1. Trimming took 5 bases from V and 3 from J; bases not matched to a gene: 6. The germline V gene has CDR1 SNHLY and CDR2 FYNNEI. The CDR3 spans 14 residues. This chain's CDR3 is CASSQQGGYYEQYF. CDR3 sequence (DNA): TGTGCCAGCAGTCAACAGGGGGGTTACTACGAGCAGTACTTC.

V usage is TRBV5-4 and J usage is TRBJ2-7; a possible D gene is TRBD1 (6 bases). The CDR3 spans 14 residues. V gave up 1 base and J gave up 3 bases, with 11 bases separating them. CDR1 is SGHNT, CDR2 YYREEE, per germline (reference sequence). The CDR3 is CASSLRNRDYEQYF. DNA for the CDR3: TGTGCCAGCAGCTTGAGGAACAGGGACTACGAGCAGTACTTC.

As regards this clone: The junction does not match germline at one end; this may be a read error. The V and J genes are TRBV4-2 and TRBJ2-7; D is possibly TRBD2 (5 bases). CDR3 length equals 15 residues. Per the germline V gene, CDR1 is LGHNA and CDR2 is YNFKEQ. CDR3: CTSSQSVGSPYEQYF. The CDR3 coding sequence is TGTACCAGCAGCCAGAGCGTGGGGAGCCCCTACGAGCAGTACTTC.

A single count supports this clone. The chain recombines TRBV9 with TRBJ1-1; perhaps TRBD1 as D (6 bases). V shed 4 bases and J shed 2 bases, with 24 bases lying between them. Germline CDR1 reads SGDLS; CDR2 reads YYNGEE. This CDR3 has 18 amino acids. The CDR3 nucleotides are TGTGCCAGCAGCTCCCTTCTACCAGGGGCCCAAGTCAACACTGAAGCTTTCTTT. It codes for CASSSLLPGAQVNTEAFF.

The chain uses TRBV6-1 and TRBJ2-7; 11 positions agree with TRBD1. The CDR3 totals 13 residues. Germline values: CDR1 MNHNS, CDR2 SASEGT. With 6 bases clipped from V and 5 bases from J, the junction kept 3 bases outside the gene matches. CDR3 in DNA: TGTGCCAGCAGCCGGGACAGGGGGGACGAGCAGTACTTC. Translation: CASSRDRGDEQYF.

The chain combines TRBV19 with TRBJ1-1; unclear D gene. This CDR3 is 12 amino acids long. V dropped 5 bases and J dropped 3 bases, with 7 bases sitting between them. CDR1 and CDR2 (germline): LNHDA, SQIVND (reference sequence). CDR3 DNA: TGTGCCAGTAGTTCATTAGACACTGAAGCTTTCTTT. It encodes CASSSLDTEAFF.

This clone was recorded once. V gene TRBV29-1 combines with J gene TRBJ2-7, with TRBD2 matching 7 bases. The CDR3 runs to 13 residues. With V trimmed by 2 bases and J by 2 bases, 3 bases remained unmatched. Germline V gene data show CDR1 as SQVTM and CDR2 as ANQGSEA. CDR3 nucleotide sequence: TGCAGCGTTGAAAGGCTAGCGGCCTACGAGCAGTACTTC. It codes for CSVERLAAYEQYF.

V and J are TRBV6-6 and TRBJ1-1; D remains unclear. Deletions cut 6 bases from V and 1 base from J, with 15 bases between. Per the germline V gene, CDR1 is MNHNY and CDR2 is SVGAGI (reference sequence). The CDR3 spans 15 residues. CDR3 protein: CASSPFSEGNTEAFF. The CDR3 DNA follows: TGTGCCAGCAGCCCCTTTTCGGAGGGGAACACTGAAGCTTTCTTT.

The chain is built from TRBV5-6 and TRBJ1-5, with D unresolved. Trimming shortened V by 0 bases and J by 12 bases, and 13 bases separated the two germline ends. Germline V gives CDR1 SGHDT, CDR2 YYEEEE. This CDR3 has 13 amino acids. The CDR3 nucleotides are TGTGCCAGCAGCTTGGCTTCTGGTTTAGACCAGCATTTT. Translated: CASSLASGLDQHF.

This clone was seen more than once but under ten times. This sequence joins TRBV18 and TRBJ1-4; unclear D gene. The germline V gene encodes CDR1 KGHSH and CDR2 LQKENI. The CDR3 is 15 amino acids. The ends were cut back, 3 bases at V and 0 bases at J, with 8 bases in the middle. This CDR3 reads CASSPDGATNEKLFF. In DNA form, the CDR3 reads TGTGCCAGCTCACCGGACGGGGCAACTAATGAAAAACTGTTTTTT.

Only a few counts were recorded for this clone. This sequence joins TRBV19 and TRBJ2-1; possible D gene TRBD2, 5 bases. This CDR3 has 16 amino acids. In germline, CDR1 is LNHDA, CDR2 SQIVND (reference sequence). V lost 7 bases to trimming and J lost 8 bases, with 24 bases between them. CDR3 loop: CASKTSALRERDEQFF. In DNA, the CDR3 is TGTGCCAGTAAGACCTCGGCCTTGAGGGAGAGGGATGAGCAGTTCTTC. Using reference TRBV19 and TRBJ2-1 for the parts outside the CDR3, the full variable domain is DGGITQSPKYLFRKEGQNVTLSCEQNLNHDAMYWYRQDPGQGLRLIYYSQIVNDFQKGDIAEGYSVSREKKESFPLTVTSAQKNPTAFYLCASKTSALRERDEQFFGPGTRLTVL.